The 8 T cell receptor beta chains listed next were all sequenced from one sample in a study of blood T cell repertoires in COVID-19. Libraries were prepared by immunoSEQ multiplex PCR; TCRdb keeps only in-frame clonotypes and omits some of them. The sample has 60,000 to 85,000 clones, about 85% seen once. The sequenced sample consisted of peripheral blood. The receptors come from a woman aged 45 to 65 with COVID-19, enrolled during active disease.

The chain couples TRBV5-4 to TRBJ2-7; no firm D call. CDR3 size: 12 residues. V gave up 3 bases and J gave up 6 bases, with 10 bases separating them. Germline V gene lookup returns CDR1 SGHNT and CDR2 YYREEE (reference sequence). DNA for the CDR3: TGTGCCAGCAGCTCACCTCCCGGCGAGCAGTACTTC. This encodes CASSSPPGEQYF.

The chain employs TRBV15 and TRBJ1-1; possible D gene TRBD1, 6 bases. This CDR3 has 15 residues. Trimming stripped 1 base from V and 4 bases from J, with 13 bases between. Germline assignment: CDR1 LNHNV and CDR2 YYDKDF (reference sequence). CDR3 sequence: CATSRGGGGLTEAFF. The DNA of the CDR3 is TGTGCCACCAGCAGAGGCGGGGGGGGGCTCACTGAAGCTTTCTTT.

J is TRBJ2-6 and V is TRBV6-6; D remains unclear. Deletions cut 0 bases from V and 4 bases from J, with 10 bases between. This CDR3 region has 16 residues. Germline V gene data show CDR1 as MNHNY and CDR2 as SVGAGI (reference sequence). The CDR3 DNA reads TGTGCCAGCAGTTACTCTGGGCTCCCCGGGGCCAACGTCCTGACTTTC. This codes for CASSYSGLPGANVLTF.

The CDR3 loop reads CASSRLAGGPYEQYF. CDR3 in DNA: TGTGCCAGCAGTAGGTTAGCGGGAGGTCCCTACGAGCAGTACTTC. This chain connects TRBV27 to TRBJ2-7; 10 bases line up with TRBD2. Germline-derived CDR1 and CDR2 are MNHEY and SMNVEV (reference sequence). This CDR3 contains 15 residues. J lost 2 bases, V lost 5 bases, and 6 bases had no gene match.

V and J are TRBV30 and TRBJ2-2; no reliable D call. V was shortened by 4 bases and J by 2 bases, with 5 bases between the two germline ends. The CDR3 consists of 12 residues. Germline V gene lookup returns CDR1 GTSNPN and CDR2 SVGIG (reference sequence). The CDR3, as DNA: TGTGCCTGGACGACAAACACCGGGGAGCTGTTTTTT. It translates to CAWTTNTGELFF.

The genes are TRBV29-1 and TRBJ2-3, with a possible D match to TRBD2 (5 bases). The germline V and J ends were trimmed by 3 bases and 0 bases, with 7 bases remaining between them. The germline V gene encodes CDR1 SQVTM and CDR2 ANQGSEA. The CDR3 sequence is 13 residues long. The CDR3 bases are TGCAGCGTTGACTCGGGGAGCACAGATACGCAGTATTTT. Its protein product is CSVDSGSTDTQYF.

This rearrangement joins TRBV21-1 to TRBJ2-3; the table calls TRBD1, which could not be checked here. TRBV21-1 is designated a pseudogene. CDR3 length equals 17 residues. The CDR3 nucleotides read TGTGCCAGCAGCAAAGGGGGGGACAGGGTGAACAGAGATACGCAGTATTTT. It encodes CASSKGGDRVNRDTQYF.

The V call is TRBV10-2, the J call TRBJ2-3; D is ambiguous. V shed 7 bases and J shed 1 base, with 6 bases lying between them. CDR3 size: 12 residues. CDR1 and CDR2 (germline): WSHSY, SAAADI. As DNA, the CDR3 is TGCGCCAGCACGAGCGGCACAGATACGCAGTATTTT. Encoded protein: CASTSGTDTQYF.